Listed here are 29 T cell receptor beta chains from one sample, sequenced in a study of T cells in Graves' hyperthyroidism and ophthalmopathy. The CDR3 regions of TCR beta were amplified from RNA transcripts. First-round RT-PCR targeting the TCR CDR3 was performed with the HTBI primer set. TCRdb used MiXCR to reprocess the multiplex PCR reads, holding one entry per CDR3 protein. Among over 300,000 distinct CDR3 sequences listed, roughly 13% were seen once. The sequenced sample consisted of blood. The receptors stem from a woman in her 40s with Graves' ophthalmopathy.

This clonotype was recorded many times. In DNA form, the CDR3 reads TGTGCCAGCAGCTACACTGAGGGTAACACTGAAGCTTTCTTT. Translating gives CASSYTEGNTEAFF. This chain links TRBV7-8 with TRBJ1-1; D call uncertain. Per germline, CDR1 SGHVS and CDR2 FQNEAQ. The CDR3 covers 14 residues. With 4 bases removed from V and 2 bases from J, the gap between germline ends came to 11 bases. The complete variable domain, with remaining parts taken from reference TRBV7-8 and TRBJ1-1, reads GAGVSQSPRYKVAKRGQDVALRCDPISGHVSLFWYQQALGQGPEFLTYFQNEAQLDKSGLPSDRFFAERPEGSVSTLKIQRTQQEDSAVYLCASSYTEGNTEAFFGQGTRLTVV.

V and J are TRBV19 and TRBJ2-7, with D possibly TRBD1 on 6 matching bases. Germline V CDR1 and CDR2: LNHDA, SQIVND (reference sequence). The CDR3 consists of 15 residues. V was cut by 5 bases and J by 1 base, with 15 bases left in between. CDR3 sequence: CASSLGQTHSYEQYF. The CDR3 DNA is TGTGCCAGTAGTTTAGGACAGACTCATTCCTACGAGCAGTACTTC.

This clonotype was picked up many times. V usage is TRBV28 and J usage is TRBJ2-7; D is unclear. Germline assignment: CDR1 MDHEN and CDR2 SYDVKM. Trimming shortened V by 2 bases and J by 6 bases, and 5 bases separated the two germline ends. The CDR3 runs 11 residues. CDR3: CASSLNSEQYF. The CDR3 bases are TGTGCCAGCAGTTTAAACAGCGAGCAGTACTTC.

There are many counts of this clonotype. CDR3 loop: CAIMAAGPISTDTQYF. Here the CDR3 DNA reads TGTGCCATCATGGCGGCGGGGCCCATTTCCACAGATACGCAGTATTTT. The chain combines TRBV10-3 with TRBJ2-3; weak D call: TRBD2 (6 bases). V shed 7 bases and J shed 2 bases, with 19 bases lying between them. The CDR3 totals 16 residues. The germline V gene has CDR1 ENHRY and CDR2 SYGVKD.

This clonotype was seen a handful of times. The gene calls are TRBV7-9 and TRBJ2-5; the match to TRBD1 covers 8 bases. The V gene end was trimmed by 2 bases and the J gene end by 0 bases; junction bases not matched to a gene: 14. Germline V CDR1 and CDR2: SEHNR, FQNEAQ (reference sequence). The CDR3 extends over 19 amino acids. CDR3 in amino acids: CASSLPKTGTGEYQETQYF. DNA of the CDR3: TGTGCCAGCAGCTTACCCAAGACCGGGACAGGAGAGTACCAAGAGACCCAGTACTTC.

The chain combines TRBV5-1 with TRBJ1-4, with D possibly being TRBD1 (5 bases). V lost 0 bases and J lost 5, with 14 bases in between. The CDR3 loop spans 16 amino acids. The germline V gene has CDR1 SGHRS and CDR2 YFSETQ. The CDR3 DNA sequence: TGCGCCAGCAGCTTGGATTGGGACGGTACGAATGAAAAACTGTTTTTT. This sequence encodes CASSLDWDGTNEKLFF.

This sequence joins TRBV12-3 or TRBV12-4 and TRBJ1-5, with TRBD1 as a possible D gene (5 bases). CDR3 length: 14 amino acids. The ends were cut back, 5 bases at V and 0 bases at J, with 8 bases in the middle. CDR3 loop: CASSGTDSNQPQHF. The CDR3 bases are TGTGCCAGCAGTGGGACGGATAGCAATCAGCCCCAGCATTTT.

On this clonotype itself: A much larger clonotype is one base distant, so this may be a read error. The J gene is TRBJ2-5, the V gene TRBV12-3 or TRBV12-4, with 7 bases that match TRBD2. TRBJ2-1 matches the DNA end more closely, so the J call is doubtful. The length of the CDR3 is 13 residues. The CDR3 DNA follows: TGTGCCAGCAGCACGGCGGGGGAAGAGACCCAGTTCTTC. It is translated as CASSTAGEETQFF.

The chain is built from TRBV7-8 and TRBJ1-2, with TRBD1 matching 9 bases. V shed 0 bases, J shed 10 bases, and the junction held 6 bases outside the gene matches. CDR1 and CDR2 (germline): SGHVS, FQNEAQ. CDR3 length: 14 residues. Here the CDR3 reads CASSLAIGQGLYTF. The CDR3 nucleotides read TGTGCCAGCAGCTTAGCGATTGGACAGGGGCTCTACACCTTC.

The V and J genes are TRBV5-1 and TRBJ2-7; D is undetermined. The CDR3 length is 14 residues. Trimming removed 2 bases from V and 0 bases from J, with 9 bases in between. The germline V gene has CDR1 SGHRS and CDR2 YFSETQ. CDR3 nucleotides: TGCGCCAGCAGCTTTGACCTGAGCTCCTACGAGCAGTACTTC. This gives the protein CASSFDLSSYEQYF.

The rearrangement uses TRBV7-3 and TRBJ2-3; D not resolved. Germline values: CDR1 SGHTA, CDR2 FQGTGA. This CDR3 has 13 residues. Deletions cut 5 bases from V and 5 bases from J, with 11 bases between. This CDR3 reads CASSNSQRDTQYF. In nucleotides, the CDR3 is TGTGCCAGCAGCAATTCCCAAAGAGATACGCAGTATTTT.

This clonotype was found once. The chain couples TRBV7-2 to TRBJ2-2; TRBD2 matches 7 bases. V lost 5 bases, J lost 6 bases, and 9 bases stayed unmatched. Germline V gene data show CDR1 as SGHTA and CDR2 as FQGNSA. The length of the CDR3 is 15 residues. CDR3 loop: CASSTTGLVPGELFF. DNA for the CDR3: TGTGCCAGCAGCACGACCGGACTAGTTCCCGGGGAGCTGTTTTTT.

This clonotype was picked up many times. The chain joins TRBV10-2 to TRBJ2-3; no firm D call. Germline CDR1 reads WSHSY; CDR2 reads SAAADI. The V gene lost 5 bases and the J gene lost 0 bases, with 9 bases spanning the gap. CDR3 length: 14 amino acids. CDR3 sequence: CASSPVYSTDTQYF. The CDR3 region has the DNA TGCGCCAGCAGTCCGGTCTATAGCACAGATACGCAGTATTTT.

The chain has TRBV7-9 and TRBJ2-3; D gene uncertain. Germline CDR1 and CDR2: SEHNR and FQNEAQ (reference sequence). This CDR3 contains 14 residues. Trimming removed 5 bases from V and 6 bases from J, with 15 bases in between. The CDR3 protein is CASSRPPDPDTQYF. In DNA, the CDR3 is TGTGCCAGCAGCCGCCCTCCGGATCCGGATACGCAGTATTTT.

The CDR3 loop reads CSARTASLAGGGFTDTQYF. The CDR3 region has the DNA TGCAGTGCGAGAACAGCGAGCCTAGCGGGAGGGGGCTTCACAGATACGCAGTATTTT. This chain uses TRBV20-1 with TRBJ2-3; 12 bases match TRBD2. This CDR3 is 19 amino acids long. The J segment lost 2 bases and the V segment lost 6 bases, leaving 18 bases of the junction unmatched. CDR1 and CDR2 from the germline V gene are DFQATT and SNEGSKA (reference sequence).

This rearrangement joins TRBV15 to TRBJ2-1, with D possibly matching TRBD2 (5 bases). The CDR3 extends over 14 amino acids. Germline V gene lookup returns CDR1 LNHNV and CDR2 YYDKDF (reference sequence). Trimming removed 1 base from V and 6 bases from J, with 10 bases in between. This CDR3 is CATSRGGLANEQFF. Written as DNA, the CDR3 is TGTGCCACCAGCAGAGGCGGACTTGCCAATGAGCAGTTCTTC.

There are many counts of this clonotype. The CDR3 spells CASSRTGGIYEQYF. The CDR3 region has the DNA TGTGCCAGCAGTAGGACAGGGGGAATCTACGAGCAGTACTTC. The chain is built from TRBV12-3 or TRBV12-4 and TRBJ2-7; 10 bases are shared with TRBD1. CDR3 length: 14 amino acids. The V gene end was trimmed by 5 bases and the J gene end by 3 bases; junction bases not matched to a gene: 4.

The rearrangement joins TRBV20-1 to TRBJ1-2, with D possibly being TRBD1 (6 bases). The V gene's germline CDR1 is DFQATT and CDR2 SNEGSKA (reference sequence). This CDR3 is built from 12 residues. Trimming cost V 5 bases and J 2 bases, with 9 bases left between them. The CDR3 sequence: CSASGQNYGYTF. Written as DNA, the CDR3 is TGCAGTGCTTCTGGACAGAACTATGGCTACACCTTC.

This clonotype appeared a few times. This chain links TRBV29-1 with TRBJ2-1; the D is unclear. The CDR3 is made up of 14 amino acids. The germline V and J ends were trimmed by 5 bases and 6 bases, with 17 bases remaining between them. Germline V gene sequence: CDR1 SQVTM, CDR2 ANQGSEA. This CDR3 reads CSVRFLFGGNEQFF. CDR3 nucleotides: TGCAGCGTTCGGTTTTTGTTCGGTGGCAATGAGCAGTTCTTC.

There are many counts of this clonotype. CDR3 in amino acids: CASSLPPGQGAEQFF. CDR3 in DNA: TGTGCCAGCAGTCTTCCTCCGGGACAGGGGGCCGAGCAGTTCTTC. V gene TRBV7-9 combines with J gene TRBJ2-1; 12 nucleotides line up with TRBD1. Germline CDR1 is SEHNR and CDR2 is FQNEAQ (reference sequence). The V and J ends lost 6 bases and 10 bases, in that order; junction bases with no gene match: 10. The CDR3 loop spans 15 amino acids.

This clonotype was counted only a few times. This chain uses TRBV15 with TRBJ1-3; D uncertain. The CDR3 totals 14 residues. Trimming stripped 0 bases from V and 2 bases from J, with 5 bases between. The germline CDR1 and CDR2 sequences are LNHNV and YYDKDF (reference sequence). The CDR3 DNA is TGTGCCACCAGCAGAGATTACCCTGGAAACACCATATATTTT. Encoded protein: CATSRDYPGNTIYF.

This clonotype was counted many times. J is TRBJ1-2 and V is TRBV6-1; no clear D. The germline V and J ends were trimmed by 7 bases and 0 bases, with 18 bases remaining between them. In germline, CDR1 is MNHNS, CDR2 SASEGT. CDR3 size: 16 residues. The CDR3 region has the DNA TGTGCCAGCAATCCCCCCGGAGGGAGCGCTAACTATGGCTACACCTTC. Encoded protein: CASNPPGGSANYGYTF.

This clonotype was seen a handful of times. The chain has TRBV18 and TRBJ2-3; the D gene is possibly TRBD1 (5 bases). The CDR3 covers 14 residues. V lost 4 bases and J 3 bases, leaving 11 bases between the germline ends. Germline assignment: CDR1 KGHSH and CDR2 LQKENI. As DNA, the CDR3 is TGTGCCAGCTCACGTTCAGGGAAAACAGATACGCAGTATTTT. This translates into CASSRSGKTDTQYF.

With regard to this clonotype: A clone one base away is much larger, so this may be a read error. The rearrangement joins TRBV6-1 to TRBJ1-3; D ambiguous. The length of the CDR3 is 13 residues. In germline, CDR1 is MNHNS, CDR2 SASEGT. The CDR3 is CASSPIDGNAIYF. The CDR3 region has the DNA TGTGCCAGCAGCCCTATCGACGGAAACGCCATATATTTT.

At least ten counts were recorded for this clonotype. The CDR3, as DNA: TGTGCCATCAGAGAGACGTTGAACACTGAAGCTTTCTTT. It codes for CAIRETLNTEAFF. The chain combines TRBV10-3 with TRBJ1-1, with D hard to call. The germline V and J ends were trimmed by 6 bases and 0 bases, with 8 bases remaining between them. Germline values: CDR1 ENHRY, CDR2 SYGVKD. The length of the CDR3 is 13 residues.

Only a few counts were recorded for this clonotype. This chain links TRBV12-3 or TRBV12-4 with TRBJ2-2; 9 bases are shared with TRBD2. The CDR3 has 17 residues. V shed 7 bases, J shed 7 bases, and the junction held 16 bases outside the gene matches. DNA for the CDR3: TGTGCCAGCACCCGGGTTAGCGGGAGACTCGGGGGCGGGGAGCTGTTTTTT. Translating gives CASTRVSGRLGGGELFF.

This clonotype was observed a few times. The rearrangement links TRBV6-1 to TRBJ1-6; weak D call: TRBD1 (6 bases). The germline V and J ends were trimmed by 0 bases and 6 bases, with 12 bases remaining between them. CDR3 length equals 16 residues. Germline CDR1 reads MNHNS; CDR2 reads SASEGT. The chain's CDR3 is CASSEAGGGSNSPLHF. Written as DNA, the CDR3 is TGTGCCAGCAGTGAAGCCGGAGGGGGAAGTAATTCACCCCTCCACTTT.

This clonotype was found many times. The chain couples TRBV18 to TRBJ1-1; D perhaps matches TRBD1 (5 bases). Per the germline V gene, CDR1 is KGHSH and CDR2 is LQKENI. This CDR3 comprises 14 residues. V dropped 3 bases and J dropped 0 bases, with 8 bases sitting between them. The CDR3 loop reads CASSPTVMNTEAFF. The CDR3 coding sequence is TGTGCCAGCTCACCGACAGTGATGAACACTGAAGCTTTCTTT.

This clonotype was recorded once. The V and J genes are TRBV20-1 and TRBJ2-1, with D unresolved. Looked up from germline, CDR1 is DFQATT and CDR2 is SNEGSKA (reference sequence). Trimming removed 0 bases from V and 4 bases from J, with 7 bases in between. The length of the CDR3 is 13 residues. The CDR3 nucleotides are TGCAGTGCTAGAGATTTTTGGTACAATGAGCAGTTCTTC. Its protein is CSARDFWYNEQFF.